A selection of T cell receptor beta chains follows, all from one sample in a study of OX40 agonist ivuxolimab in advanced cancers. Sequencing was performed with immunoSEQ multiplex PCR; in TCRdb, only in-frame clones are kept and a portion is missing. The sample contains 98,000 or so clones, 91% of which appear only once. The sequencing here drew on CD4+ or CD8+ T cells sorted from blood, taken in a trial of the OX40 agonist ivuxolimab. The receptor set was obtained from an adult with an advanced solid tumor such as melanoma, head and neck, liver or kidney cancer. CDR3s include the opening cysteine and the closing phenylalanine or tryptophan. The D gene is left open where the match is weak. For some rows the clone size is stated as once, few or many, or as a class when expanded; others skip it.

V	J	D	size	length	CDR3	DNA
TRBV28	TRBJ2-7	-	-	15	CASSQPGQGLYEQYF	TGTGCCAGCAGCCAACCGGGACAAGGGTTGTACGAGCAGTACTTC
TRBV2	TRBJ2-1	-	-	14	CASNDFDYNNEQFF	TGTGCCAGCAATGATTTCGACTACAACAATGAGCAGTTCTTC
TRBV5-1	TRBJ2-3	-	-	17	CASSMGLGGVRTDTQYF	TGCGCCAGCAGCATGGGTTTGGGGGGCGTAAGAACAGATACGCAGTATTTT
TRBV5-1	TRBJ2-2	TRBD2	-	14	CASGEGQNTGELFF	TGCGCCAGCGGGGAGGGCCAGAACACCGGGGAGCTGTTTTTT
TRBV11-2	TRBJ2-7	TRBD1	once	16	CASSLWAIQGRYEQYF	TGTGCCAGCAGCTTATGGGCCATACAGGGGCGCTACGAGCAGTACTTC
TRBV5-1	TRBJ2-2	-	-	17	CASSLGVASSRTGELFF	TGCGCCAGCAGCTTGGGGGTAGCCTCCAGTAGGACCGGGGAGCTGTTTTTT
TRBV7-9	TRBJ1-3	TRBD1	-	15	CASRSTGEPGNTIYF	TGTGCCAGCAGGTCCACAGGGGAGCCTGGAAACACCATATATTTT
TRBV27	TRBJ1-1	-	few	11	CASRRNTEAFF	TGTGCCAGCAGGCGTAACACTGAAGCTTTCTTT
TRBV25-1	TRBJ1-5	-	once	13	CASSDAANQPQHF	TGTGCCAGCAGTGATGCGGCCAATCAGCCCCAGCATTTT
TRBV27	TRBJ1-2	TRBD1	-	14	CASSTGTGGGGYTF	TGTGCCAGCAGTACCGGGACAGGGGGCGGTGGCTACACCTTC
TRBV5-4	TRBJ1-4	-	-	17	CASSSWSQGTTNEKLFF	TGTGCCAGCAGCTCCTGGAGTCAGGGAACAACTAATGAAAAACTGTTTTTT
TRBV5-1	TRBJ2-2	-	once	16	CASSLAMGTPTGELFF	TGCGCCAGCAGCTTGGCCATGGGGACACCCACCGGGGAGCTGTTTTTT
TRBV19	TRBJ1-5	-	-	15	CASSIEGTRNQPQHF	TGTGCCAGTAGTATAGAAGGGACGCGCAATCAGCCCCAGCATTTT
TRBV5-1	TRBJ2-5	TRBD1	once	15	CASSFGTGDQETQYF	TGCGCCAGCAGCTTTGGGACAGGGGACCAAGAGACCCAGTACTTC
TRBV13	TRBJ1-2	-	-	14	CASSLVGRDYGYTF	TGTGCCAGCAGCTTAGTGGGGCGCGACTATGGCTACACCTTC
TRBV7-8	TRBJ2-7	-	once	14	CASSLAGVGYEQYF	TGTGCCAGCAGCTTAGCGGGCGTTGGCTACGAGCAGTACTTC
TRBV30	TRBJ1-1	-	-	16	CAWKKGSGRDSTEAFF	TGTGCCTGGAAAAAGGGGTCAGGGAGAGATTCGACTGAAGCTTTCTTT
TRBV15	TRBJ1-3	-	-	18	CATSRDGGTKYSGNTIYF	TGTGCCACCAGCAGAGATGGAGGGACTAAATACTCTGGAAACACCATATATTTT
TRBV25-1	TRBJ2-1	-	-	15	CASSGADLLNNEQFF	TGTGCCAGCAGTGGGGCGGACCTCCTGAACAATGAGCAGTTCTTC
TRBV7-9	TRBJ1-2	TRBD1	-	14	CASSSPLGGAGYTF	TGTGCCAGCAGCTCGCCCTTAGGGGGCGCTGGCTACACCTTC
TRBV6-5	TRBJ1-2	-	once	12	CASQTPSRGYTF	TGTGCCAGCCAAACACCCTCGCGGGGCTACACCTTC
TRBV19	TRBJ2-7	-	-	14	CASSIPGGAYEQYF	TGTGCCAGTAGTATACCGGGTGGTGCCTACGAGCAGTACTTC